Listed below are T cell receptor beta chains from one sample, sequenced in a study of blood T cell repertoires in COVID-19. The assay was immunoSEQ multiplex PCR, and TCRdb's table has in-frame clones only and misses some. The table lists 70,000 to 95,000 clones, roughly 88% of them singletons. What was sequenced was peripheral blood. These receptors originate from a woman aged 45-65 years with acute or convalescent COVID-19. Both conserved end residues are part of each CDR3. Each record gives: J gene, clone size, CDR3 length, V gene, D gene, CDR3 protein, CDR3 DNA. The D gene is left open where the match is weak. Not every row has a clone size; where given, it reads once, few, many or a size class.

>TRBJ2-7|-|16|TRBV28|-
CASSRMAWTYPYEQYF
TGTGCCAGCAGCCGAATGGCCTGGACATACCCCTACGAGCAGTACTTC
>TRBJ2-1|-|15|TRBV5-5|TRBD2
CASSLGRGSGNLEFF
TGTGCCAGCAGCTTGGGTCGGGGTAGCGGGAACTTAGAGTTCTTC
>TRBJ2-7|-|15|TRBV7-8|-
CASSRPSEISYEQYF
TGTGCCAGCAGCCGTCCTAGTGAGATATCCTACGAGCAGTACTTC
>TRBJ2-7|once|14|TRBV28|-
CASSPRTRSYEQYF
TGTGCCAGCAGTCCCCGGACTCGCTCCTACGAGCAGTACTTC
>TRBJ1-1|-|14|TRBV6-5|TRBD1
CASSYGYRGVEAFF
TGTGCCAGCAGTTACGGTTACAGGGGGGTTGAAGCTTTCTTT
>TRBJ1-3|-|14|TRBV2|TRBD1
CASSADRDGNTIYF
TGTGCCAGCAGTGCGGACAGGGATGGAAACACCATATATTTT
>TRBJ2-5|-|14|TRBV2|-
CASRRGDPAETQYF
TGTGCCAGCAGGCGGGGAGACCCGGCGGAGACCCAGTACTTC
>TRBJ2-2|-|13|TRBV5-1|TRBD1
CASSWDRGGELFF
TGCGCCAGCAGCTGGGACAGAGGAGGGGAGCTGTTTTTT
>TRBJ1-1|-|13|TRBV7-2|-
CASSLVGGYDAFF
TGTGCCAGCAGCTTAGTGGGGGGGTATGACGCTTTCTTT
>TRBJ2-5|few|14|TRBV2|TRBD2
CASRTLAGRETQYF
TGTGCCAGCAGGACTTTAGCGGGAAGAGAGACCCAGTACTTC
>TRBJ1-1|-|15|TRBV7-8|TRBD1
CASSPFGDRDTEAFF
TGTGCCAGCAGCCCATTTGGGGACAGGGACACTGAAGCTTTCTTT
>TRBJ2-1|-|14|TRBV3-1/TRBV3-2|-
CASSHTPPLAEQFF
TGTGCCAGCAGCCATACTCCCCCGCTAGCGGAGCAGTTCTTC
>TRBJ1-2|-|16|TRBV6-2/TRBV6-3|-
CASSPAATGANYGYTF
TGTGCCAGCAGCCCCGCGGCGACAGGAGCTAACTATGGCTACACCTTC
>TRBJ2-2|-|14|TRBV19|-
CASSMGRYTGELFF
TGTGCCAGTAGTATGGGGAGATACACCGGGGAGCTGTTTTTT
>TRBJ1-1|-|12|TRBV10-3|-
CAITATGSEAFF
TGTGCCATCACCGCGACAGGTTCTGAAGCTTTCTTT
>TRBJ1-2|-|14|TRBV5-4|-
CASSLEIRASGYTF
TGTGCCAGCAGCTTGGAGATCAGGGCTAGTGGCTACACCTTC
>TRBJ2-7|-|13|TRBV5-4|TRBD2
CASSLAGGREQYF
TGTGCCAGCAGCCTAGCGGGGGGGAGGGAGCAGTACTTC
>TRBJ2-7|-|13|TRBV3-1/TRBV3-2|-
CASSQDWQDEQYF
TGTGCCAGCAGCCAAGATTGGCAGGACGAGCAGTACTTC
>TRBJ2-3|-|15|TRBV7-6|-
CASSKRGGSTDTQYF
TGTGCCAGCAGCAAACGTGGGGGGAGCACAGATACGCAGTATTTT
>TRBJ2-7|-|14|TRBV7-9|TRBD1
CASSHRDRNYEQYF
TGTGCCAGCAGCCACCGGGACAGGAACTACGAGCAGTACTTC
>TRBJ2-7|few|14|TRBV2|TRBD1
CASSQDRGTVEQYF
TGTGCCAGCAGTCAAGACAGGGGAACGGTCGAGCAGTACTTC
>TRBJ1-2|-|17|TRBV6-1|-
CASSEFRPLTGFQGYTF
TGTGCCAGCAGTGAATTTCGACCACTTACGGGGTTCCAGGGCTACACCTTC
>TRBJ2-3|-|13|TRBV6-5|-
CASIQGLTDTQYF
TGTGCCAGCATCCAGGGGCTAACAGATACGCAGTATTTT
>TRBJ2-2|few|16|TRBV7-3|-
CASSLILGASTGELFF
TGTGCCAGCAGCTTAATTCTTGGAGCAAGCACCGGGGAGCTGTTTTTT
>TRBJ1-1|few|13|TRBV16|-
CASSPQGNTEAFF
TGTGCCAGCAGTCCTCAGGGGAACACTGAAGCTTTCTTT
>TRBJ2-2|-|16|TRBV2|TRBD2
CASTASGATNTGELFF
TGTGCCAGCACCGCTAGCGGGGCCACGAACACCGGGGAGCTGTTTTTT
>TRBJ2-7|once|15|TRBV7-6|-
CASSLTRGARDEQYF
TGTGCCAGCAGCCTCACCCGGGGGGCAAGGGACGAGCAGTACTTC
>TRBJ1-1|-|13|TRBV6-2/TRBV6-3|TRBD1
CASSRYNRGEAFF
TGTGCCAGCAGTCGATATAACAGGGGTGAAGCTTTCTTT
>TRBJ2-7|-|15|TRBV9|TRBD2
CASSVEASGINEQYF
TGTGCCAGCAGCGTAGAAGCTAGCGGGATCAACGAGCAGTACTTC
>TRBJ1-5|-|12|TRBV30|-
CAYGGGNQPQHF
TGTGCCTACGGGGGGGGCAATCAGCCCCAGCATTTT
>TRBJ2-1|-|14|TRBV9|-
CASSVGGSADEQFF
TGTGCCAGCAGCGTGGGGGGTTCAGCCGATGAGCAGTTCTTC
>TRBJ2-1|-|12|TRBV7-2|-
CASSPRGLKQFF
TGTGCCAGCAGCCCCCGCGGCCTGAAGCAGTTCTTC
>TRBJ1-5|-|13|TRBV7-9|-
CASSFGPGWPQHF
TGTGCCAGCAGCTTCGGCCCGGGGTGGCCCCAGCATTTT
>TRBJ2-1|once|16|TRBV11-1|TRBD2
CASSLGWRGVPNEQFF
TGTGCCAGCAGCTTAGGATGGCGGGGGGTCCCCAATGAGCAGTTCTTC
>TRBJ2-3|once|17|TRBV3-1/TRBV3-2|TRBD2
CASSQDLAGGPGDTQYF
TGTGCCAGCAGCCAAGACCTAGCGGGGGGGCCGGGAGATACGCAGTATTTT
>TRBJ1-1|few|13|TRBV9|TRBD1
CASSGTGVTEAFF
TGTGCCAGCAGCGGGACAGGGGTAACTGAAGCTTTCTTT
>TRBJ2-4|-|14|TRBV6-2/TRBV6-3|-
CASSQAPGADIQYF
TGTGCCAGCAGCCAAGCGCCAGGGGCTGACATTCAGTACTTC
>TRBJ1-2|-|14|TRBV6-2/TRBV6-3|TRBD1
CASSRQGINYGYTF
TGTGCCAGCAGCCGACAGGGAATTAACTATGGCTACACCTTC
>TRBJ1-4|few|13|TRBV3-1/TRBV3-2|-
CASSHGAWEKLFF
TGTGCCAGCAGCCATGGGGCCTGGGAAAAACTGTTTTTT
>TRBJ2-1|-|11|TRBV20-1|TRBD2
CSAPLAGTQFF
TGCAGTGCTCCCCTAGCGGGAACTCAGTTCTTC
>TRBJ2-1|-|13|TRBV25-1|-
CASSDPQGNEQFF
TGTGCCAGCAGTGATCCTCAGGGGAATGAGCAGTTCTTC
>TRBJ1-5|-|13|TRBV29-1|-
CSVKQESNQPQHF
TGCAGCGTAAAACAGGAGAGCAATCAGCCCCAGCATTTT
>TRBJ1-3|-|13|TRBV19|TRBD1
CASSRTGGNTIYF
TGTGCCAGTAGTCGGACAGGAGGAAACACCATATATTTT
>TRBJ1-5|-|14|TRBV7-2|-
CASSPKGLGQPQHF
TGTGCCAGCAGCCCGAAGGGGCTGGGCCAGCCCCAGCATTTT
>TRBJ1-2|-|14|TRBV3-1/TRBV3-2|-
CASSPKGGYYGYTF
TGTGCCAGCAGCCCCAAAGGGGGATACTATGGCTACACCTTC